The 8 T cell receptor beta chains listed next were all sequenced from one sample in a study of OX40 agonist ivuxolimab in advanced cancers. Libraries were prepared by immunoSEQ multiplex PCR; TCRdb keeps only in-frame clonotypes and omits some of them. The table has around 85,000 clones, under 95% seen once; the top ten hold about 1.6%. The source was CD4+ or CD8+ T cells sorted from blood, collected in a trial of the OX40 agonist ivuxolimab. These receptors were taken from an adult with an advanced solid tumor such as melanoma, head and neck, liver or kidney cancer.

V usage is TRBV7-9 and J usage is TRBJ2-7; the match to TRBD2 covers 9 bases. The length of the CDR3 is 15 residues. After removal of 0 bases from V and 2 bases from J, the junction contained 2 bases not matched to a gene. Germline CDR1 and CDR2: SEHNR and FQNEAQ (reference sequence). The CDR3 spells CASSLAVAGAYEQYF. The CDR3 nucleotides are TGTGCCAGCAGCTTAGCAGTAGCGGGGGCCTACGAGCAGTACTTC. Full variable domain (outside the CDR3, taken from reference TRBV7-9 and TRBJ2-7): DTGVSQNPRHKITKRGQNVTFRCDPISEHNRLYWYRQTLGQGPEFLTYFQNEAQLEKSRLLSDRFSAERPKGSFSTLEIQRTEQGDSAMYLCASSLAVAGAYEQYFGPGTRLTVT.

The chain joins TRBV6-1 to TRBJ1-4, with D uncertain. The germline gives CDR1 MNHNS, CDR2 SASEGT. The CDR3 is made up of 13 amino acids. V lost 5 bases and J lost 0, with 4 bases in between. CDR3 nucleotide sequence: TGTGCCAGCAGTCGGACAACTAATGAAAAACTGTTTTTT. The encoded protein is CASSRTTNEKLFF.

V and J are TRBV11-1 and TRBJ2-7; possibly TRBD1 for D (6 bases). Trimming removed 5 bases at V and 1 base at J, with 15 bases between. CDR3 size: 15 residues. CDR1 and CDR2 from the germline V gene are SGHAT and FQDESV (reference sequence). The CDR3 loop is CASSTSGTQSYEQYF. CDR3 DNA sequence: TGTGCCAGCAGCACCTCCGGGACACAATCCTACGAGCAGTACTTC. Full variable domain (outside the CDR3, taken from reference TRBV11-1 and TRBJ2-7): EAEVAQSPRYKITEKSQAVAFWCDPISGHATLYWYRQILGQGPELLVQFQDESVVDDSQLPKDRFSAERLKGVDSTLKIQPAELGDSAMYLCASSTSGTQSYEQYFGPGTRLTVT.

V gene TRBV5-1 combines with J gene TRBJ2-3; D ambiguous. The CDR3 loop spans 14 amino acids. V was pared by 4 bases and J by 2 bases, with 11 bases between. The V gene's germline CDR1 is SGHRS and CDR2 YFSETQ. CDR3 in amino acids: CASSADGITDTQYF. CDR3 sequence (DNA): TGCGCCAGCAGCGCCGACGGAATCACAGATACGCAGTATTTT.

CDR3 sequence: CASSSGGGNIQYF. CDR3 DNA: TGTGCCAGCAGTTCAGGGGGGGGAAACATTCAGTACTTC. The chain has TRBV27 and TRBJ2-4; TRBD1 or TRBD2 may be the D gene (7 bases each). CDR3 length equals 13 residues. Germline V gives CDR1 MNHEY, CDR2 SMNVEV (reference sequence). The V end was cut by 4 bases, the J end by 6 bases, with 10 bases between.

This clone was seen a few times. V usage is TRBV14 and J usage is TRBJ2-7; no clear D gene. Trimming shortened V by 4 bases and J by 2 bases, and 12 bases separated the two germline ends. This CDR3 spans 14 amino acids. Germline CDR1 SGHDN, CDR2 FVKESK. The CDR3 DNA is TGTGCCAGCAGCCGGTCGCCGCTGACCTACGAGCAGTACTTC. Translated, it gives CASSRSPLTYEQYF.

This chain connects TRBV28 to TRBJ2-3; 9 nucleotides line up with TRBD1. Per the germline V gene, CDR1 is MDHEN and CDR2 is SYDVKM. After removal of 4 bases from V and 6 bases from J, the junction contained 8 bases not matched to a gene. This CDR3 is built from 15 residues. CDR3 bases: TGTGCCAGCAGTTCTCCGGGACAGGGACGGGATACGCAGTATTTT. Translation: CASSSPGQGRDTQYF.

This clone was detected once. This sequence joins TRBV5-6 and TRBJ1-3; the D is unclear. Trimming removed 4 bases at V and 0 bases at J, with 11 bases between. The CDR3 length is 15 residues. Germline values: CDR1 SGHDT, CDR2 YYEEEE. This CDR3 reads CASSEGGLSGNTIYF. As DNA, the CDR3 is TGTGCCAGCAGCGAGGGAGGGCTCTCTGGAAACACCATATATTTT.